This note documents a single T cell receptor beta chain sequence. Its antigen is as yet unknown. This entry belongs to a study of tumor-infiltrating lymphocytes in localized non-small cell lung cancer. The overall study: Patients included smokers and never-smokers with various histologies, some sampled after neoadjuvant chemotherapy. Each patient gave resected tumor and non-adjacent uninvolved lung tissue.

Sequenced by immunoSEQ multiplex PCR; TCRdb stores in-frame clones only, minus some. This sample carries approximately 17,000 clones, 55% to 70% of them seen once, and the ten largest clones take approximately 6.5%. CDR3 length: 14 residues. In germline, CDR1 is LNHDA, CDR2 SQIVND (reference sequence). The V gene lost 7 bases and the J gene lost 3 bases, with 14 bases spanning the gap. Regarding the study as a whole: Recurrence-free survival showed no association with tumor T-cell fraction. IM1 and IM2 tumors showed no difference in T-cell fraction.

Sequencing input: lung tumor tissue. The chain couples TRBV19 to TRBJ2-3; possible D gene TRBD2, 5 bases. The sequence derives from a human donor with non-small cell lung cancer. This CDR3 is CASTQVGDTDTQYF. The CDR3 nucleotides read TGTGCCAGTACCCAGGTCGGGGATACAGATACGCAGTATTTT. The full variable domain, rest sourced from reference TRBV19 and TRBJ2-3, is DGGITQSPKYLFRKEGQNVTLSCEQNLNHDAMYWYRQDPGQGLRLIYYSQIVNDFQKGDIAEGYSVSREKKESFPLTVTSAQKNPTAFYLCASTQVGDTDTQYFGPGTRLTVL.